The entry below describes one T cell receptor beta chain. Its antigen is unknown. These data come from a study of response to subunit inactivated influenza vaccine. Study-wide results and limits: Authors suggested each seasonal flu vaccination may recruit only limited numbers of new T cells.

The V and J ends lost 4 bases and 7 bases, in that order; junction bases with no gene match: 9. Germline loops: CDR1 SGHTA, CDR2 FQGNSA. The CDR3 extends over 15 amino acids. TCRdb re-analysed the RT-PCR reads in MiXCR, keeping a single row per CDR3 protein. This table holds around 760,000 distinct CDR3 sequences, about 15% found once. This sequence joins TRBV7-2 and TRBJ2-3, with 9 bases identical to TRBD1. This sequence was found in a man aged 45-65 years who received an inactivated influenza vaccine. The specimen comprised PBMCs from blood, sampled 14 to 15 days before vaccination. CDR3 sequence reads: CASSSPGQGMNTQYF. In DNA, the CDR3 is TGTGCCAGCAGCTCCCCGGGACAGGGAATGAATACGCAGTATTTT. Complete variable domain (other parts from reference TRBV7-2 and TRBJ2-3): GAGVSQSPSNKVTEKGKDVELRCDPISGHTALYWYRQSLGQGLEFLIYFQGNSAPDKSGLPSDRFSAERTGGSVSTLTIQRTQQEDSAVYLCASSSPGQGMNTQYFGPGTRLTVL.